This TCR beta chain derives from a study of blood T cells in healthy people across ages. General observations from the study: Strong correlation existed between TCR beta diversity and naive T cell percentage. It was held that the diversity estimates obtained from one million T cells were underestimates.

The second PCR ran about 6 to 12 cycles with a sample-barcoded 5' primer and J-beta primers. TCRdb fed the 5' RACE reads into MiXCR, producing one record per CDR3 protein. The repertoire includes nearly 800,000 distinct CDR3 sequences, approximately 25% of them detected once, and under 4.5% sits in the top ten. This CDR3 contains 15 residues. Trimming took 4 bases from V and 9 from J, leaving 16 bases between them. As for this clonotype: The antigen is undetermined.

This sample also appeared in a second study, on T cells of mothers and their children. That report adds: Primer M1S, used in the second PCR, introduced sample barcodes and 2-4 random nucleotides. In each mother, TCR beta CDR3 reads exceeded 10 million; in each child, they numbered approximately 3 million.

Sequencing input: blood. The chain links TRBV12-3 or TRBV12-4 to TRBJ1-6; D ambiguous. This clonotype was obtained from a boy aged 5-17 years in good health. CDR3 bases: TGTGCCAGCAGTTCCGTCGCCGTCAGCGGTTCACCCCTCCACTTT. It specifies CASSSVAVSGSPLHF.